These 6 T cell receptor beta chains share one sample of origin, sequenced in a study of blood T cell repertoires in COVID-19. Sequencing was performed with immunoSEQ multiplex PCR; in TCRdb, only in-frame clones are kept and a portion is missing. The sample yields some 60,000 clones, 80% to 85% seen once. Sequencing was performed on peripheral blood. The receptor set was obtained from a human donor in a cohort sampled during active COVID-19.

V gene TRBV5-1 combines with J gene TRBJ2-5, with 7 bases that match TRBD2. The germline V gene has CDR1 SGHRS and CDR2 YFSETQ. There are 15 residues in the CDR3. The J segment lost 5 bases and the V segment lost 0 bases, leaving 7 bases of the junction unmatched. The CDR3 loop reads CASSLDGGGRETQYF. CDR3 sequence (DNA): TGCGCCAGCAGCTTGGATGGCGGGGGAAGGGAGACCCAGTACTTC.

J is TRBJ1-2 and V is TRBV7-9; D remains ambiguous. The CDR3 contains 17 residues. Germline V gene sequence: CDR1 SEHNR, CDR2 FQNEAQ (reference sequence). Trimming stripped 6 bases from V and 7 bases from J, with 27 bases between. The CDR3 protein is CASRKGLPVQLSSGYTF. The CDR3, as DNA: TGTGCCAGCAGAAAAGGACTCCCCGTACAATTATCGAGTGGCTACACCTTC.

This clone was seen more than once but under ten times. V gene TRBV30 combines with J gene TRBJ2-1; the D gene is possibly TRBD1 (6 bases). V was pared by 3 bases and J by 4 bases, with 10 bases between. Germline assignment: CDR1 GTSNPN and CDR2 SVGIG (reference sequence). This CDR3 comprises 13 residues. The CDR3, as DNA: TGTGCCTGGAGCGTGGACAGTTACAATGAGCAGTTCTTC. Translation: CAWSVDSYNEQFF.

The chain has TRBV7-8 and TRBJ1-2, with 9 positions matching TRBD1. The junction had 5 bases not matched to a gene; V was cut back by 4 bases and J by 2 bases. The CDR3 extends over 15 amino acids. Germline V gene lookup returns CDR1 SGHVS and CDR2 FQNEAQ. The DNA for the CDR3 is TGTGCCAGCAGCTCCCGGGACAGGGTCAACTATGGCTACACCTTC. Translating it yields CASSSRDRVNYGYTF.

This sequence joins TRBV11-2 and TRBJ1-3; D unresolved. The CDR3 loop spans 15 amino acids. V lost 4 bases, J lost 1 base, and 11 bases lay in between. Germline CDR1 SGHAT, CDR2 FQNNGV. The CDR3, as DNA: TGTGCCAGCAGCTCAACAGCGGCATCTGGAAACACCATATATTTT. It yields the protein CASSSTAASGNTIYF.

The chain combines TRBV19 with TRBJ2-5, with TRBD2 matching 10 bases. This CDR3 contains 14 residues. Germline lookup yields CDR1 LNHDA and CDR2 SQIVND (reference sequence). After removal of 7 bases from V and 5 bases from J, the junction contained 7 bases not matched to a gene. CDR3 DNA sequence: TGTGCCAGTACGAGCGGGGGGGGCCGGGAGACCCAGTACTTC. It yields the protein CASTSGGGRETQYF.